The text below deals with one TCR beta chain. Its antigen is not known. The sample is drawn from a study of CD8 T cells in Susac syndrome. Study-level findings and limits: The CD4+ T cell repertoires, which came from Susac syndrome patients, showed no sign of clonal expansion.

An input of roughly 0.5 to 1 ug of RNA was subjected to reverse transcription using random hexamers. TCRdb re-called the immunoSEQ multiplex PCR reads with MiXCR, one entry per CDR3 protein. In the table there are around 170,000 distinct CDR3 sequences, roughly 92% of which are singletons. Germline V gene lookup returns CDR1 SGHDN and CDR2 FVKESK. V lost 1 base and J 2 bases, leaving 9 bases between the germline ends. This CDR3 region has 14 residues. Sequencing was carried out using CD4+ T cells from PBMCs. The receptor's source is a human donor with Susac syndrome. The genes are TRBV14 and TRBJ2-7; the D gene is possibly TRBD2 (5 bases). CDR3 nucleotides: TGTGCCAGCAGCCAAGTTGCGGGCCCCTACGAGCAGTACTTC. It yields the protein CASSQVAGPYEQYF.